This is a list of T cell receptor beta chains from one sample in a study of T cell responses to AZD1222 COVID-19 vaccine. Using immunoSEQ multiplex PCR, the repertoire was profiled, and TCRdb retains in-frame clones only, with some absent. The table shows 100,000 or so clones, with around nine tenths occurring only once. This sample comprised peripheral blood, obtained on day 0 of AZD1222 vaccination. Receptors were obtained from an adult in good health. The conserved cysteine and the conserved F or W are not part of the CDR3 here. D genes are given only for firm matches.

v_gene	d_gene	j_gene	CDR3aa
TRBV5-1	TRBD2	TRBJ2-1	ASSGSGGASNEQF
TRBV27	-	TRBJ2-7	ASSFSGGEQY
TRBV13	-	TRBJ1-1	ASSQGQPGWGTEAF
TRBV18	-	TRBJ1-3	ASSPFTGLGNTIY
TRBV15	TRBD1	TRBJ1-2	ATSFGRGTYGYT
TRBV18	-	TRBJ1-6	ASSPAAAANSPLH
TRBV4-2	TRBD2	TRBJ2-5	ASSSQMGSAGGMETQY
TRBV2	TRBD2	TRBJ2-3	ASNLAGAPQTQY
TRBV12-3/TRBV12-4	-	TRBJ2-7	ASSSPAAYEQY
TRBV9	TRBD2	TRBJ2-1	ASSTRTSGVSF
TRBV20-1	TRBD1	TRBJ1-4	SASGRGHEKLF
TRBV2	TRBD1	TRBJ1-3	ASSEQGAAGNTIY
TRBV30	-	TRBJ2-1	AWRYSSYNEQF
TRBV11-3	-	TRBJ2-1	ASSAGTSGYNEQF
TRBV30	-	TRBJ1-1	AWRLGGAPGSF
TRBV29-1	-	TRBJ1-2	SVEDPRGVYGYT
TRBV9	-	TRBJ2-3	ASSVGGRADTQY
TRBV19	TRBD1	TRBJ1-1	ASSIGDRGVTEAF
TRBV6-2/TRBV6-3	-	TRBJ2-7	ASSSRSNHDEQY
TRBV9	TRBD2	TRBJ2-6	ASSFPGTSGPSGANVLT
TRBV28	-	TRBJ1-6	ASGGGNSPLH
TRBV3-1/TRBV3-2	TRBD1	TRBJ1-1	ASSQDRTGYTEAF
TRBV30	TRBD1	TRBJ2-1	AWSDPGQDYNEQF
TRBV28	-	TRBJ1-5	ATQIGGAHQPQH
TRBV7-9	-	TRBJ1-6	ASSPLNSPLH
TRBV5-6	TRBD2	TRBJ2-3	ASSLYLAGVTDTQY
TRBV20-1	-	TRBJ1-2	SAGGNGYT
TRBV20-1	-	TRBJ2-5	SASPGRETQY